A selection of T cell receptor beta chains follows, all from one sample in a study of blood T cell repertoires in COVID-19. Repertoires were generated with immunoSEQ multiplex PCR, while TCRdb's copy carries only in-frame clones and drops some. Here the sample spans tens of thousands of clones, approximately 86% being singletons. The sequencing sample was made of peripheral blood. The receptors shown here come from a man aged 55 to 70 with active or convalescent COVID-19. CDR3s include the opening cysteine and the closing phenylalanine or tryptophan. The order of the fields is V gene, CDR3 length, J gene, CDR3 protein.

>TRBV27|16|TRBJ2-5
CASSSPGGNYQETQYF
>TRBV7-8|13|TRBJ1-1
CASSYTGDTEAFF
>TRBV5-6|16|TRBJ1-1
CASSPGAGLMNTEAFF
>TRBV7-3|16|TRBJ2-5
CASSLLGSGGMETQYF
>TRBV9|16|TRBJ2-3
CASSVEGRRLTDTQYF
>TRBV10-3|16|TRBJ1-2
CAISESGGGRPYGYTF
>TRBV5-1|15|TRBJ2-3
CASSYGRGGPDTQYF
>TRBV7-8|18|TRBJ2-5
CASSLERRTSHPKETQYF
>TRBV4-3|14|TRBJ2-5
CASSQDQGQETQYF
>TRBV9|13|TRBJ1-1
CASSGRGNTEAFF
>TRBV28|13|TRBJ1-3
CATERGQGNTIYF
>TRBV28|15|TRBJ2-5
CASSSPASSSETQYF
>TRBV7-3|16|TRBJ2-1
CASSSSGGASANEQFF
>TRBV27|12|TRBJ2-5
CASSPPQGTQYF
>TRBV28|12|TRBJ1-2
CASSTGFRGYTF
>TRBV2|13|TRBJ2-3
CASSGTSGNTQYF
>TRBV30|14|TRBJ2-7
CAWSTGGVSYEQYF
>TRBV19|15|TRBJ2-2
CASSAPGQGSGELFF
>TRBV7-8|14|TRBJ1-3
CASSLAGSGSTIYF
>TRBV7-3|19|TRBJ2-3
CASSLRGGASGASTDTQYF
>TRBV19|17|TRBJ1-5
CASHPPDVGAINQPQHF
>TRBV30|13|TRBJ1-5
CAGSRGPTQPQHF
>TRBV7-2|14|TRBJ1-5
CASSLGQGPTPQHF
>TRBV7-2|13|TRBJ1-1
CASLIGGFGEAFF
>TRBV18|14|TRBJ1-5
CASSPQGSNQPQHF
>TRBV5-1|16|TRBJ1-3
CASSPLTGAGGNTIYF
>TRBV6-2/TRBV6-3|17|TRBJ2-1
CASSYSRASGGWNEQFF
>TRBV6-1|14|TRBJ2-7
CASSELGTSYEQYF
>TRBV5-4|14|TRBJ1-2
CASSWTANRYGYTF